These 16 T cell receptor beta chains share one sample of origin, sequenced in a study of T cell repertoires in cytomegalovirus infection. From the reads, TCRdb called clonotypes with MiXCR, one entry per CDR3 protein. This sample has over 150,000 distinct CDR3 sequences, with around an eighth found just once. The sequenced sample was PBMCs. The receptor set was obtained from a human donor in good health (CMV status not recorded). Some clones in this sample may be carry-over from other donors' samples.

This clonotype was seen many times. In DNA, the CDR3 is TGTGCCAGCAGCTTAGCGAAGACTAGCGGTCAAGAGACCCAGTACTTC. It codes for CASSLAKTSGQETQYF. The V call is TRBV7-2, the J call TRBJ2-5; 9 nucleotides match TRBD2. V was pared by 0 bases and J by 2 bases, with 4 bases of the junction left unmatched. Germline values: CDR1 SGHTA, CDR2 FQGNSA. The CDR3 consists of 16 residues.

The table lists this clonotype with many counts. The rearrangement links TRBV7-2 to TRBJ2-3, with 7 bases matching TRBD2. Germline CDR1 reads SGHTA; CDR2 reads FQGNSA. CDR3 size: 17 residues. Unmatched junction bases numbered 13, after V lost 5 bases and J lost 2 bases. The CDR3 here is CASSPLRPGGFTDTQYF. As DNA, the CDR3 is TGTGCCAGCAGCCCCCTCCGGCCGGGGGGATTCACAGATACGCAGTATTTT.

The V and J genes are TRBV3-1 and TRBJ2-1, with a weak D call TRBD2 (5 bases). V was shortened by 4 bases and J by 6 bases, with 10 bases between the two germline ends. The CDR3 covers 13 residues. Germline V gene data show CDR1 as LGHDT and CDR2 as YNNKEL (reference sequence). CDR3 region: CASSRGRGNEQFF. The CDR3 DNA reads TGTGCCAGCAGCCGCGGACGGGGCAATGAGCAGTTCTTC.

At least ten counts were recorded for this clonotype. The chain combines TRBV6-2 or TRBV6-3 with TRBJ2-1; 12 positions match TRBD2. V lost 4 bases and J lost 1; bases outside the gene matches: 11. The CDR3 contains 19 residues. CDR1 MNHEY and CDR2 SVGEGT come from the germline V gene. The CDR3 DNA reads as TGTGCCAGCAGTTGGGACACTAGCGGGAGGCCTAATTCCTACAATGAGCAGTTCTTC. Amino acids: CASSWDTSGRPNSYNEQFF.

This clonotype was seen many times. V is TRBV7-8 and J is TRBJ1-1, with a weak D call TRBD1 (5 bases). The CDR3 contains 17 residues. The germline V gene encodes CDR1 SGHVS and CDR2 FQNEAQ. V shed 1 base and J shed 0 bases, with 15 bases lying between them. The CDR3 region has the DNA TGTGCCAGCAGCTTAGTTGGGACGGCCACCCTGAACACTGAAGCTTTCTTT. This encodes CASSLVGTATLNTEAFF.

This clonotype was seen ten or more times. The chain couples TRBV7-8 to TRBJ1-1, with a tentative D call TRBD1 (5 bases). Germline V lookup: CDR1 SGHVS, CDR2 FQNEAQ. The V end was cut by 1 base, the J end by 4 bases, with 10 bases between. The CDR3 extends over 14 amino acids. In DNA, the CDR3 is TGTGCCAGCAGCTTAGGGCAGGGCGCCACTGAAGCTTTCTTT. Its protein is CASSLGQGATEAFF.

The chain's CDR3 is CASSSSSAGGGELFF. CDR3 in DNA: TGTGCCAGCAGTTCCTCTAGCGCCGGTGGCGGGGAGCTGTTTTTT. The chain couples TRBV6-2 or TRBV6-3 to TRBJ2-2, with D possibly matching TRBD2 (6 bases). The length of the CDR3 is 15 residues. CDR1 MNHEY and CDR2 SVGEGT come from the germline V gene. V was trimmed by 4 bases and J by 7 bases, leaving 16 bases between them.

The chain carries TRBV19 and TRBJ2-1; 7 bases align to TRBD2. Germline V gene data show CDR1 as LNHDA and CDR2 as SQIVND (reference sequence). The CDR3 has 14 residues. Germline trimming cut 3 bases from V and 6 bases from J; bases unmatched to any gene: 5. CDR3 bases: TGTGCCAGTAGTATGGCGGGAGTCCCCAATGAGCAGTTCTTC. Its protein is CASSMAGVPNEQFF.

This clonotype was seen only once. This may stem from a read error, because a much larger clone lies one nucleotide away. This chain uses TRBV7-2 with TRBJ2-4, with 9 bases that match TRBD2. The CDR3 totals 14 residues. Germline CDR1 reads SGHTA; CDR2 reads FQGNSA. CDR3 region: CASSSGTSKNIRYF. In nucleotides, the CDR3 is TGTGCCAGCAGCAGCGGGACTAGCAAAAACATTCGGTACTTC.

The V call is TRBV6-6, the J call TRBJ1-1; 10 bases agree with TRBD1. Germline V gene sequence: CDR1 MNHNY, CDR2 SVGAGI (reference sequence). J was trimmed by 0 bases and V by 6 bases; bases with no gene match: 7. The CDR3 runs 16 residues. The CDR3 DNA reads TGTGCCAGCAGCGGGACAGGGGCGAAGATGAACACTGAAGCTTTCTTT. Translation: CASSGTGAKMNTEAFF.

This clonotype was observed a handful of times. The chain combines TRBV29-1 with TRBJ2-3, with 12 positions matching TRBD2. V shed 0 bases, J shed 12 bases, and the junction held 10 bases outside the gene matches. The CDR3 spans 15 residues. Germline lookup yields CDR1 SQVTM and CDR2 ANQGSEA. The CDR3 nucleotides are TGCAGCGTTGAAGACAATCAGACTAGCGGGGGAGGCCAGTATTTT. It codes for CSVEDNQTSGGGQYF.

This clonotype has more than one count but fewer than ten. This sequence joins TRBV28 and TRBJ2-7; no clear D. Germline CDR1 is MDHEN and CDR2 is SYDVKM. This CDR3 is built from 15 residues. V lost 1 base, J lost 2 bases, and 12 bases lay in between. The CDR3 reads CASSLLSEFPYEQYF. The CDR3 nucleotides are TGTGCCAGCAGTTTATTGTCAGAATTCCCCTACGAGCAGTACTTC.

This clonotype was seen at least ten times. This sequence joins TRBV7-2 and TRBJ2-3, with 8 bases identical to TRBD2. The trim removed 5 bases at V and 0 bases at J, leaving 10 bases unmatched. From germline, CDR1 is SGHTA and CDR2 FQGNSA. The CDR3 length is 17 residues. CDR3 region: CASSPRTSLYSTDTQYF. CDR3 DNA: TGTGCCAGCAGCCCTAGGACTAGCCTATATAGCACAGATACGCAGTATTTT.

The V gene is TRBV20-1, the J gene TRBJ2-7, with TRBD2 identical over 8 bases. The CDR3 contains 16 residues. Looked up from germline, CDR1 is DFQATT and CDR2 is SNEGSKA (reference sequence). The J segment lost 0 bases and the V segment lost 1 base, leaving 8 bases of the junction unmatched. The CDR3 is CSARAERREVSYEQYF. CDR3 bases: TGCAGTGCTAGAGCCGAAAGGCGGGAGGTCTCCTACGAGCAGTACTTC.

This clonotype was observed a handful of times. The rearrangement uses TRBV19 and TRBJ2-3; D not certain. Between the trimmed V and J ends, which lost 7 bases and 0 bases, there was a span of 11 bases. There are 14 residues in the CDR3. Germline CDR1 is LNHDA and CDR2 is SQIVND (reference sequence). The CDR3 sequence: CASKDGPSTDTQYF. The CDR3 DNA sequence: TGTGCCAGTAAGGACGGACCTAGCACAGATACGCAGTATTTT.

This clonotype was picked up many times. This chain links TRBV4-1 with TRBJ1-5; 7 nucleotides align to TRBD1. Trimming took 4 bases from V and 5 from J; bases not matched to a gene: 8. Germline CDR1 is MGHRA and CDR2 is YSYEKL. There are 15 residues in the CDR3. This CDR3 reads CASSPEGARDQPQHF. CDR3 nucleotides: TGCGCCAGCAGCCCAGAGGGGGCGCGGGATCAGCCCCAGCATTTT.